This section outlines one T cell receptor beta chain sequence together with its context. The data were obtained in a study of T cells after yellow fever vaccination. Across the whole study: Fractions of limited cellularity were prepared by means of SMART-Seq v4 Ultra Low Input.

As TCR cDNA was made by 5'RACE template switching, a universal primer site and UMIs were added. A single record per CDR3 protein comes from TCRdb applying MiXCR to the 5' RACE reads. The sample carries about 320,000 distinct CDR3 sequences, around 7% recorded once. Trimming removed 6 bases at V and 2 bases at J, with 10 bases between. The CDR3 sequence is 13 residues long. CDR1 is SGHTA, CDR2 FQGNSA, per germline. This receptor was obtained from a man aged 18-30 years who received the YFV17D yellow fever vaccine. The sample here was PBMCs, taken roughly 47 days after the first yellow fever vaccination. The chain couples TRBV7-2 to TRBJ1-2, with D possibly TRBD1 on 5 matching bases. The CDR3 reads CASREAGNYGYTF. CDR3 nucleotide sequence: TGTGCCAGCAGAGAAGCAGGGAACTATGGCTACACCTTC.